The 27 T cell receptor beta chains below come from one sample, sequenced in a study of long-term antiretroviral therapy in people with HIV. The immunoSEQ assay was v3.0, run at survey level. Using immunoSEQ multiplex PCR, the repertoire was profiled, and TCRdb retains in-frame clones only, with some absent. The table has some 35,000 clones, roughly 94% seen once; the top ten hold about 3.6%. Source: unsorted PBMCs, taken 4.1 years after starting antiretroviral therapy. The origin of the receptors is a woman aged 45-59 years with HIV.

This chain uses TRBV5-1 with TRBJ1-2; a possible D gene is TRBD1 (5 bases). Germline CDR1 SGHRS, CDR2 YFSETQ. The V end lost 4 bases, the J end lost 5 bases, and 9 bases lay between the germline ends. The CDR3 has 12 amino acids. The DNA of the CDR3 is TGCGCCAGCAGCGCCGACAGTTATGGCTACACCTTC. It translates to CASSADSYGYTF.

The genes are TRBV7-2 and TRBJ1-5, with D uncertain. Germline V gene lookup returns CDR1 SGHTA and CDR2 FQGNSA. Between the trimmed V and J ends, which lost 0 bases and 3 bases, there was a span of 6 bases. This CDR3 is built from 14 residues. CDR3 residues: CASSLATDNQPQHF. CDR3 bases: TGTGCCAGCAGCTTAGCCACAGACAATCAGCCCCAGCATTTT.

The genes are TRBV7-9 and TRBJ2-7; D unclear. The CDR3 extends over 12 amino acids. CDR1 is SEHNR, CDR2 FQNEAQ, per germline (reference sequence). V was clipped by 4 bases and J by 4 bases, with 8 bases between them. The CDR3 here is CASSSLQYEQYF. Here the CDR3 DNA reads TGTGCCAGCAGCTCCCTCCAGTACGAGCAGTACTTC.

V usage is TRBV5-8 and J usage is TRBJ2-3; D is perhaps TRBD1 (6 bases). The germline CDR1 and CDR2 sequences are SGHTS and YDEGEE. With 0 bases removed from V and 1 base from J, the gap between germline ends came to 9 bases. This CDR3 spans 15 amino acids. The CDR3, as DNA: TGTGCCAGCAGCTTGGCGGACAGCGGCACAGATACGCAGTATTTT. Translation gives CASSLADSGTDTQYF.

The chain is built from TRBV6-5 and TRBJ1-5, with 7 bases aligning to TRBD1. With 6 bases clipped from V and 4 bases from J, the junction kept 9 bases outside the gene matches. CDR1 is MNHEY, CDR2 SVGAGI, per germline. The CDR3 extends over 15 amino acids. CDR3 residues: CASRTTGRGNQPQHF. CDR3 DNA: TGTGCCAGCAGAACGACAGGGAGGGGGAATCAGCCCCAGCATTTT.

This clone came up once. J is TRBJ2-3 and V is TRBV2; D is possibly TRBD2 (6 bases). The germline CDR1 and CDR2 sequences are SNHLY and FYNNEI. The V end was cut by 10 bases, the J end by 2 bases, with 19 bases between. The CDR3 consists of 15 residues. The CDR3 DNA follows: TGTGCCACCAGGCCCCAGCGGGTCTCCACAGATACGCAGTATTTT. This gives the protein CATRPQRVSTDTQYF.

This chain uses TRBV5-1 with TRBJ2-5, with TRBD1 matching 8 bases. There are 15 residues in the CDR3. The germline CDR1 and CDR2 sequences are SGHRS and YFSETQ. The J segment lost 5 bases and the V segment lost 2 bases, leaving 8 bases of the junction unmatched. DNA of the CDR3: TGCGCCAGCAGCTTAGGAGCAGGGGGCGAGGAGACCCAGTACTTC. Amino acid sequence: CASSLGAGGEETQYF.

The chain has TRBV6-1 and TRBJ1-1, with 7 bases identical to TRBD1. V gave up 2 bases and J gave up 7 bases; unmatched junction bases: 10. From germline, CDR1 is MNHNS and CDR2 SASEGT. The CDR3 sequence is 15 residues long. Here the CDR3 reads CASSERGRGGYEAFF. The CDR3 DNA follows: TGTGCCAGCAGTGAAAGGGGCAGGGGGGGGTATGAAGCTTTCTTT.

The chain links TRBV7-9 to TRBJ2-6; the match to TRBD1 covers 8 bases. With V trimmed by 5 bases and J by 4 bases, 4 bases remained unmatched. This CDR3 is 15 amino acids long. The germline V gene has CDR1 SEHNR and CDR2 FQNEAQ (reference sequence). The CDR3 loop is CASSRQGFGANVLTF. Here the CDR3 DNA reads TGTGCCAGCAGCCGACAGGGGTTCGGGGCCAACGTCCTGACTTTC. Complete variable domain (other parts from reference TRBV7-9 and TRBJ2-6): DTGVSQNPRHKITKRGQNVTFRCDPISEHNRLYWYRQTLGQGPEFLTYFQNEAQLEKSRLLSDRFSAERPKGSFSTLEIQRTEQGDSAMYLCASSRQGFGANVLTFGAGSRLTVL.

The chain employs TRBV7-3 and TRBJ2-5; TRBD2 aligns across 14 bases. V trimming: 4 bases; J trimming: 1 base; junction bases outside the gene matches: 8. Per the germline V gene, CDR1 is SGHTA and CDR2 is FQGTGA. The CDR3 extends over 18 amino acids. The CDR3 nucleotides read TGTGCCAGCAGCTCGATCGGGACTAGCGGGGGCACCCAAGAGACCCAGTACTTC. Amino acid sequence: CASSSIGTSGGTQETQYF.

The rearrangement uses TRBV4-1 and TRBJ2-7, with 8 bases fitting TRBD1. Germline CDR1 reads MGHRA; CDR2 reads YSYEKL. The CDR3 consists of 16 residues. Trimming removed 0 bases from V and 2 bases from J; junction bases left unmatched: 6. The CDR3 region is CASSQDPDRDPYEQYF. DNA for the CDR3: TGCGCCAGCAGCCAAGATCCGGACAGGGACCCCTACGAGCAGTACTTC.

This clone was counted a few times. The chain is built from TRBV19 and TRBJ1-1; TRBD1 matches 7 bases. Germline values: CDR1 LNHDA, CDR2 SQIVND (reference sequence). V shed 5 bases, J shed 1 base, and the junction held 10 bases outside the gene matches. The CDR3 loop spans 16 amino acids. CDR3 sequence reads: CASSGTLTGWNTEAFF. CDR3 nucleotides: TGTGCCAGTAGTGGAACTCTGACAGGGTGGAACACTGAAGCTTTCTTT. Filled out from reference TRBV19 and TRBJ1-1, the complete variable domain reads DGGITQSPKYLFRKEGQNVTLSCEQNLNHDAMYWYRQDPGQGLRLIYYSQIVNDFQKGDIAEGYSVSREKKESFPLTVTSAQKNPTAFYLCASSGTLTGWNTEAFFGQGTRLTVV.

The chain uses TRBV5-1 and TRBJ2-3; D is perhaps TRBD1 (6 bases). This CDR3 spans 16 amino acids. V gave up 1 base and J gave up 0 bases, with 12 bases separating them. Germline assignment: CDR1 SGHRS and CDR2 YFSETQ. The CDR3 sequence is CASSLLKDSSTDTQYF. The CDR3 DNA reads TGCGCCAGCAGCTTGTTGAAGGACAGTAGCACAGATACGCAGTATTTT. The full variable domain, its missing parts supplied by reference TRBV5-1 and TRBJ2-3, is KAGVTQTPRYLIKTRGQQVTLSCSPISGHRSVSWYQQTPGQGLQFLFEYFSETQRNKGNFPGRFSGRQFSNSRSEMNVSTLELGDSALYLCASSLLKDSSTDTQYFGPGTRLTVL.

The J gene is TRBJ1-3, the V gene TRBV6-5, with D uncertain. The CDR3 runs 15 residues. The V gene lost 7 bases and the J gene lost 0 bases, with 13 bases spanning the gap. CDR1 and CDR2 (germline): MNHEY, SVGAGI. DNA for the CDR3: TGTGCCAGCATGCCTCACAGTAACTCTGGAAACACCATATATTTT. Its translation: CASMPHSNSGNTIYF.

Only one count was recorded for this clone. The rearrangement uses TRBV5-8 and TRBJ1-1; possible D gene TRBD1, 6 bases. Deletions cut 5 bases from V and 3 bases from J, with 20 bases between. Per germline, CDR1 SGHTS and CDR2 YDEGEE. The CDR3 sequence is 16 residues long. In nucleotides, the CDR3 is TGTGCCAGCAGAGTAAAGGGGACAACGGGGTACACTGAAGCTTTCTTT. This sequence encodes CASRVKGTTGYTEAFF.

J is TRBJ2-2 and V is TRBV4-3; 8 bases agree with TRBD2. Germline trimming cut 0 bases from V and 0 bases from J; bases unmatched to any gene: 9. Per germline, CDR1 LGHNA and CDR2 YSLEER. This CDR3 comprises 19 residues. The CDR3 DNA reads as TGCGCCAGCAGCCAAGATTTCGGGGGGGCCGCCCCGAACACCGGGGAGCTGTTTTTT. Amino acid sequence: CASSQDFGGAAPNTGELFF.

This chain uses TRBV5-1 with TRBJ1-1; D remains unclear. This CDR3 has 14 amino acids. The ends were cut back, 3 bases at V and 2 bases at J, with 11 bases in the middle. The germline V gene encodes CDR1 SGHRS and CDR2 YFSETQ. CDR3 nucleotide sequence: TGCGCCAGCAGCTCCGCGGGTTATAACACTGAAGCTTTCTTT. Its protein is CASSSAGYNTEAFF.

The chain uses TRBV11-2 and TRBJ2-2; D call uncertain. V lost 2 bases to trimming and J lost 3 bases, with 10 bases between them. CDR1 is SGHAT and CDR2 is FQNNGV in the germline V gene. The length of the CDR3 is 15 residues. CDR3 in amino acids: CASSLFGADTGELFF. The DNA for the CDR3 is TGTGCCAGCAGCTTATTCGGAGCTGACACCGGGGAGCTGTTTTTT.

This chain connects TRBV2 to TRBJ2-1; D unresolved. The CDR3 consists of 13 residues. CDR1 and CDR2 (germline): SNHLY, FYNNEI. With 3 bases removed from V and 8 bases from J, the gap between germline ends came to 11 bases. This chain's CDR3 is CASSDVGRHEQFF. The CDR3, as DNA: TGTGCCAGCAGTGACGTTGGCAGGCATGAGCAGTTCTTC.

The chain combines TRBV29-1 with TRBJ1-4; D ambiguous. CDR1 SQVTM and CDR2 ANQGSEA come from the germline V gene. This CDR3 spans 14 amino acids. V was shortened by 6 bases and J by 4 bases, with 15 bases between the two germline ends. CDR3 in amino acids: CSVAVRGNNEKLFF. The CDR3 bases are TGCAGCGTCGCGGTACGGGGAAATAATGAAAAACTGTTTTTT. The complete variable domain, with remaining parts taken from reference TRBV29-1 and TRBJ1-4, reads SAVISQKPSRDICQRGTSLTIQCQVDSQVTMMFWYRQQPGQSLTLIATANQGSEATYESGFVIDKFPISRPNLTFSTLTVSNMSPEDSSIYLCSVAVRGNNEKLFFGSGTQLSVL.

The J gene is TRBJ1-4, the V gene TRBV5-1; D may be TRBD1 (5 bases). The CDR3 totals 15 residues. The germline gives CDR1 SGHRS, CDR2 YFSETQ. V was shortened by 0 bases and J by 10 bases, with 16 bases between the two germline ends. CDR3 coding DNA: TGCGCCAGCAGCTTGGGGCAGGAGGGGCTAGGAAAACTGTTTTTT. Translating it yields CASSLGQEGLGKLFF.

This clone was recorded only once. This rearrangement joins TRBV9 to TRBJ2-7, with TRBD2 identical over 7 bases. The V gene end was trimmed by 3 bases and the J gene end by 3 bases; junction bases not matched to a gene: 9. From germline, CDR1 is SGDLS and CDR2 YYNGEE. The CDR3 loop spans 15 amino acids. The CDR3 loop reads CASSAAAGINYEQYF. The CDR3 DNA sequence: TGTGCCAGCAGCGCCGCAGCGGGGATCAACTACGAGCAGTACTTC.

V and J are TRBV4-3 and TRBJ2-3; the D is unclear. Trimming removed 0 bases from V and 7 bases from J, with 8 bases in between. The CDR3 runs 13 residues. The germline CDR1 and CDR2 sequences are LGHNA and YSLEER. The DNA for the CDR3 is TGCGCCAGCAGCCAAGATTGGCAGAATACGCAGTATTTT. This sequence encodes CASSQDWQNTQYF.

The chain links TRBV9 to TRBJ1-3; D not certain. V lost 3 bases and J 4 bases, leaving 14 bases between the germline ends. This CDR3 comprises 15 residues. Germline loops: CDR1 SGDLS, CDR2 YYNGEE. The CDR3 nucleotides are TGTGCCAGCAGCGCCGGAAGGACTCAGGGAAACACCATATATTTT. Amino acid sequence: CASSAGRTQGNTIYF.

The chain employs TRBV5-4 and TRBJ2-3, with 10 bases that match TRBD1. The CDR3 covers 15 residues. With V trimmed by 4 bases and J by 0 bases, 2 bases remained unmatched. The germline CDR1 and CDR2 sequences are SGHNT and YYREEE (reference sequence). The CDR3 DNA sequence: TGTGCCAGCAGCGACAGGGGGCTTAGCACAGATACGCAGTATTTT. It codes for CASSDRGLSTDTQYF. The variable domain in full, completed from reference TRBV5-4 and TRBJ2-3, reads ETGVTQSPTHLIKTRGQQVTLRCSSQSGHNTVSWYQQALGQGPQFIFQYYREEENGRGNFPPRFSGLQFPNYSSELNVNALELDDSALYLCASSDRGLSTDTQYFGPGTRLTVL.

The genes are TRBV7-9 and TRBJ1-3; D unclear. This CDR3 has 12 amino acids. The ends were cut back, 5 bases at V and 3 bases at J, with 5 bases in the middle. The germline V gene encodes CDR1 SEHNR and CDR2 FQNEAQ (reference sequence). The CDR3 DNA reads TGTGCCAGCAGCCTAATTGGAAACACCATATATTTT. It yields the protein CASSLIGNTIYF.

The rearrangement links TRBV5-6 to TRBJ2-3, with D perhaps matching TRBD2 (7 bases). Per the germline V gene, CDR1 is SGHDT and CDR2 is YYEEEE. There are 15 residues in the CDR3. Trimming took 4 bases from V and 5 from J, leaving 17 bases between them. Here the CDR3 DNA reads TGTGCCAGCAGCCACCGGACTAGGGGGGGAGATACGCAGTATTTT. Residues: CASSHRTRGGDTQYF.